Each of the 26 T cell receptor beta chains below was sequenced from the same sample in a study of CD8 T cells in Susac syndrome. RNA totalling about 0.45 to 1 ug underwent reverse transcription with random hexamers. TCRdb analysed the immunoSEQ multiplex PCR reads with MiXCR anew, one entry per CDR3 protein. The sample consists of 300,000 to 350,000 distinct CDR3 sequences, around 92% of them appearing once. Sequencing was carried out using CD4+ T cells from PBMCs. Every receptor here comes from a human donor with multiple sclerosis.

This rearrangement joins TRBV6-6 to TRBJ1-3, with no clear D. Trimming removed 0 bases from V and 8 bases from J, with 11 bases in between. The CDR3 is made up of 14 amino acids. Germline-derived CDR1 and CDR2 are MNHNY and SVGAGI (reference sequence). The CDR3 region is CASSYSEGLDTIYF. CDR3 coding DNA: TGTGCCAGCAGTTACTCGGAGGGTTTAGACACCATATATTTT.

A word on this clonotype: The germline gene is not matched at one end of the junction; a read error may be the cause. The chain recombines TRBV4-3 with TRBJ2-3; 12 bases match TRBD2. The CDR3 loop spans 17 amino acids. CDR1 LGHNA and CDR2 YSLEER come from the germline V gene. The CDR3 region is CASSEDLAGGPRDTQYF. The CDR3 nucleotides are TGCGCCAGCAGCGAAGATCTAGCGGGAGGGCCACGGGATACGCAGTATTTT.

This chain uses TRBV27 with TRBJ2-3, with D uncertain. Deletions cut 3 bases from V and 2 bases from J, with 27 bases between. Germline V gene lookup returns CDR1 MNHEY and CDR2 SMNVEV (reference sequence). The length of the CDR3 is 20 residues. In nucleotides, the CDR3 is TGTGCCAGCAGTTTCTTTTCTCCCGCCGGACGCGCGTGGGACACAGATACGCAGTATTTT. Residues: CASSFFSPAGRAWDTDTQYF.

The chain links TRBV5-5 to TRBJ2-7, with 11 positions matching TRBD2. Germline V gene data show CDR1 as SGHKS and CDR2 as YYEKEE (reference sequence). The CDR3 loop spans 15 amino acids. V shed 4 bases, J shed 7 bases, and the junction held 10 bases outside the gene matches. This chain's CDR3 is CASSPLAGGVEEQYF. The CDR3 DNA sequence: TGTGCCAGCAGCCCTCTAGCGGGAGGAGTAGAAGAGCAGTACTTC.

The genes are TRBV29-1 and TRBJ2-6; D is unclear. The CDR3 is 13 residues long. V lost 5 bases to trimming and J lost 4 bases, with 9 bases between them. CDR1 and CDR2 (germline): SQVTM, ANQGSEA. The CDR3 DNA follows: TGCAGCGTTATCCGAGCGGGGGCCAACGTCCTGACTTTC. Translation gives CSVIRAGANVLTF.

The chain uses TRBV5-1 and TRBJ2-7; 7 positions match TRBD1. With 3 bases clipped from V and 11 bases from J, the junction kept 11 bases outside the gene matches. The CDR3 spans 13 residues. The germline V gene encodes CDR1 SGHRS and CDR2 YFSETQ. CDR3 in amino acids: CASSWQGDTLEYF. DNA for the CDR3: TGCGCCAGCAGCTGGCAGGGGGACACCCTTGAGTACTTC.

V is TRBV30 and J is TRBJ1-5; maybe TRBD1 (5 bases). Trimming stripped 4 bases from V and 3 bases from J, with 10 bases between. Germline-derived CDR1 and CDR2 are GTSNPN and SVGIG (reference sequence). The CDR3 runs 13 residues. The CDR3 protein is CAWTGGPNQPQHF. The CDR3 region has the DNA TGTGCCTGGACGGGGGGACCCAATCAGCCCCAGCATTTT.

The chain combines TRBV3-1 with TRBJ1-1; no definite D call. The CDR3 consists of 12 residues. The germline V and J ends were trimmed by 1 base and 8 bases, with 8 bases remaining between them. Germline CDR1 is LGHDT and CDR2 is YNNKEL (reference sequence). The CDR3 DNA follows: TGTGCCAGCAGCCAAGTAGCGGCCGAAGCTTTCTTT. Amino acid sequence: CASSQVAAEAFF.

This clonotype was detected once. The V and J genes are TRBV12-3 or TRBV12-4 and TRBJ2-1; weak D call: TRBD2 (5 bases). The CDR3 is made up of 12 amino acids. V lost 6 bases and J 8 bases, leaving 11 bases between the germline ends. The CDR3 spells CASRPLGDEQFF. CDR3 DNA sequence: TGTGCCAGCAGACCTTTGGGAGATGAGCAGTTCTTC.

The V and J genes are TRBV7-9 and TRBJ1-4, with 8 bases lining up with TRBD1. This CDR3 spans 16 amino acids. After removal of 2 bases from V and 3 bases from J, the junction contained 5 bases not matched to a gene. Germline lookup yields CDR1 SEHNR and CDR2 FQNEAQ (reference sequence). The CDR3 loop reads CASSLQGQGPNEKLFF. The CDR3 DNA is TGTGCCAGCAGCTTACAAGGACAGGGACCTAATGAAAAACTGTTTTTT.

This chain uses TRBV20-1 with TRBJ1-5, with TRBD1 as a possible D gene (5 bases). Trimming took 5 bases from V and 0 from J, leaving 14 bases between them. Germline values: CDR1 DFQATT, CDR2 SNEGSKA (reference sequence). The CDR3 has 15 amino acids. The CDR3 region has the DNA TGCAGTGCTGGGAGGGGCAGATATAGCAATCAGCCCCAGCATTTT. This gives the protein CSAGRGRYSNQPQHF.

J is TRBJ1-2 and V is TRBV20-1; the D is unclear. Germline assignment: CDR1 DFQATT and CDR2 SNEGSKA (reference sequence). V lost 3 bases to trimming and J lost 8 bases, with 16 bases between them. The CDR3 totals 13 residues. The CDR3 sequence is CSARLREIGGYTF. CDR3 coding DNA: TGCAGTGCTAGGTTAAGGGAAATCGGCGGCTACACCTTC.

The chain uses TRBV28 and TRBJ2-1; D remains ambiguous. The CDR3 is 13 amino acids. V was pared by 3 bases and J by 6 bases, with 9 bases between. The germline V gene encodes CDR1 MDHEN and CDR2 SYDVKM. The CDR3 DNA sequence: TGTGCCAGCAGTTTTGATAACCGCAATGAGCAGTTCTTC. Residues: CASSFDNRNEQFF.

The DNA for the CDR3 is TGCGCCAGCAGAACATCGAGCTCCTACAATGAGCAGTTCTTC. Amino acids: CASRTSSSYNEQFF. The chain joins TRBV5-1 to TRBJ2-1, with D hard to call. This CDR3 spans 14 amino acids. V was pared by 5 bases and J by 0 bases, with 9 bases between. The germline V gene encodes CDR1 SGHRS and CDR2 YFSETQ. The whole variable domain, remainder taken from reference TRBV5-1 and TRBJ2-1, is KAGVTQTPRYLIKTRGQQVTLSCSPISGHRSVSWYQQTPGQGLQFLFEYFSETQRNKGNFPGRFSGRQFSNSRSEMNVSTLELGDSALYLCASRTSSSYNEQFFGPGTRLTVL.

The chain joins TRBV12-3 or TRBV12-4 to TRBJ2-1; 7 nucleotides agree with TRBD2. The CDR3 covers 15 residues. V lost 6 bases and J lost 1; bases outside the gene matches: 6. CDR3 sequence (DNA): TGTGCCAGCAGGTCAGCGGGATCGTCCTACAATGAGCAGTTCTTC. Translated, it gives CASRSAGSSYNEQFF.

The J gene is TRBJ1-6, the V gene TRBV20-1; tentative D call: TRBD1 (5 bases). CDR1 and CDR2 (germline): DFQATT, SNEGSKA (reference sequence). This CDR3 is 15 amino acids long. The V end was cut by 6 bases, the J end by 5 bases, with 17 bases between. CDR3 in DNA: TGCAGTGCCCTAGAGGGGTCGGGGAATAATTCACCCCTCCACTTT. Residues: CSALEGSGNNSPLHF.

In this sample, this clonotype turned up once. The chain carries TRBV30 and TRBJ1-2; 8 bases match TRBD1. Losses at the gene ends were 2 bases for V and 5 bases for J; bases not matched to a gene: 7. Per germline, CDR1 GTSNPN and CDR2 SVGIG (reference sequence). This CDR3 is 14 amino acids long. Here the CDR3 DNA reads TGTGCCTGGAGTCCCGACAGGGGAATATATGGCTACACCTTC. It is translated as CAWSPDRGIYGYTF.

This chain joins TRBV7-9 and TRBJ2-3; TRBD1 matches 10 bases. The J segment lost 1 base and the V segment lost 5 bases, leaving 6 bases of the junction unmatched. The germline V gene encodes CDR1 SEHNR and CDR2 FQNEAQ (reference sequence). The CDR3 is 16 amino acids. CDR3 sequence (DNA): TGTGCCAGCAGCCGCCTCGGGACAGGGGGCACAGATACGCAGTATTTT. It encodes CASSRLGTGGTDTQYF.

The rearrangement uses TRBV12-3 or TRBV12-4 and TRBJ1-1; TRBD1 is a possible D gene (5 bases). The CDR3 runs 14 residues. V gave up 5 bases and J gave up 3 bases, with 13 bases separating them. Written as DNA, the CDR3 is TGTGCCAGCAGTCCCCGGAGAGGGGACACTGAAGCTTTCTTT. It translates to CASSPRRGDTEAFF.

This rearrangement joins TRBV6-1 to TRBJ2-1; TRBD2 agrees at 15 bases. The junction had 2 bases not matched to a gene; V was cut back by 3 bases and J by 5 bases. Germline-derived CDR1 and CDR2 are MNHNS and SASEGT. CDR3 length: 16 residues. CDR3 nucleotides: TGTGCCAGCAGTGAGGGACTAGCGGGGGGAAACAATGAGCAGTTCTTC. As protein: CASSEGLAGGNNEQFF.

In its sample, this clonotype was seen a few times. The gene calls are TRBV6-5 and TRBJ2-7; TRBD1 matches 9 bases. The trim removed 0 bases at V and 2 bases at J, leaving 5 bases unmatched. The CDR3 consists of 16 residues. Germline assignment: CDR1 MNHEY and CDR2 SVGAGI. CDR3 coding DNA: TGTGCCAGCAGTTACTCGGCAGGACAGGGGACCTACGAGCAGTACTTC. Its protein is CASSYSAGQGTYEQYF.

The rearrangement uses TRBV5-1 and TRBJ1-1; tentative D call: TRBD1 (5 bases). The V and J ends lost 4 bases and 4 bases respectively, with 14 bases between them. This CDR3 has 14 residues. From germline, CDR1 is SGHRS and CDR2 YFSETQ. The CDR3 spells CASSHGARGTEAFF. CDR3 in DNA: TGCGCCAGCAGCCACGGGGCACGGGGCACTGAAGCTTTCTTT.

This clonotype appeared once. The chain has TRBV20-1 and TRBJ2-1; D gene uncertain. From germline, CDR1 is DFQATT and CDR2 SNEGSKA (reference sequence). The V and J ends lost 1 base and 9 bases respectively, with 10 bases between them. The CDR3 contains 12 residues. CDR3 in DNA: TGCAGTGCTAGAGCACTCGCCCTTGAGCAGTTCTTC. This codes for CSARALALEQFF.

This sequence joins TRBV20-1 and TRBJ1-3; tentatively, D is TRBD1 (6 bases). The CDR3 is 13 residues long. Germline CDR1 reads DFQATT; CDR2 reads SNEGSKA (reference sequence). V was shortened by 1 base and J by 6 bases, with 10 bases between the two germline ends. CDR3 protein: CSARVTGSNTIYF. Written as DNA, the CDR3 is TGCAGTGCTAGAGTCACAGGGTCAAACACCATATATTTT.

The rearrangement links TRBV2 to TRBJ2-2; tentative D call: TRBD1 (6 bases). The CDR3 loop spans 16 amino acids. Per the germline V gene, CDR1 is SNHLY and CDR2 is FYNNEI. Deletions cut 6 bases from V and 0 bases from J, with 14 bases between. CDR3 nucleotide sequence: TGTGCCAGCAGGGCAGGGGTGTCCGCGAACACCGGGGAGCTGTTTTTT. This sequence encodes CASRAGVSANTGELFF.

The rearrangement links TRBV5-4 to TRBJ2-7, with D uncertain. Per the germline V gene, CDR1 is SGHNT and CDR2 is YYREEE (reference sequence). V was shortened by 0 bases and J by 0 bases, with 7 bases between the two germline ends. The CDR3 spans 14 residues. The DNA for the CDR3 is TGTGCCAGCAGCTTGGACATATACTCCTACGAGCAGTACTTC. Amino acid sequence: CASSLDIYSYEQYF.